This T cell receptor beta chain was recovered during a study of blood T cell repertoires in COVID-19. Clones were read by immunoSEQ multiplex PCR, and TCRdb kept only the in-frame ones, dropping some. The sample contains 150,000 to 200,000 clones, 60% to 80% of which appear only once. This clone showed up just a few times. This CDR3 has 15 amino acids. The V gene lost 4 bases and the J gene lost 0 bases, with 13 bases spanning the gap. The germline CDR1 and CDR2 sequences are GTSNPN and SVGIG (reference sequence). Participant-reported clinical history was the basis for cohort assignment. Specimen: PBMCs or T cells enriched from blood (not recorded which). The J gene is TRBJ1-3, the V gene TRBV30, with TRBD1 as a possible D gene (6 bases). The sequence came from a woman in her forties or fifties who had recovered from COVID-19. The CDR3 bases are TGTGCCTGGAACGGGGGGCTCACCTCTGGAAACACCATATATTTT. Protein product: CAWNGGLTSGNTIYF.